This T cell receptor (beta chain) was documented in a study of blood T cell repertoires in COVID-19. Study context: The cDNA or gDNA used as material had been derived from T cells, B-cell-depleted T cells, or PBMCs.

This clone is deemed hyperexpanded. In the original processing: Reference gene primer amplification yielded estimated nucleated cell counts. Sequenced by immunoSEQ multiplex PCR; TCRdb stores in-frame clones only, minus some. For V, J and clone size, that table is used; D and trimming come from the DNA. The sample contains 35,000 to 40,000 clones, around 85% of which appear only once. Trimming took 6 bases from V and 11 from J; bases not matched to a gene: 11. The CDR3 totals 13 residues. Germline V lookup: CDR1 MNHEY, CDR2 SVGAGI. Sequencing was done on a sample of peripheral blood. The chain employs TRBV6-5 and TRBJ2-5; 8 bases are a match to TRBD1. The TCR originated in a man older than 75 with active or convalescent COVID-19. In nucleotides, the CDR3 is TGTGCCAGCAGGCATCAGGGGGCTTCCGGACAGTACTTC. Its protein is CASRHQGASGQYF.